This T cell receptor (beta chain) was identified in a study of identical twins. This CDR3 is 15 amino acids long. Trimming stripped 7 bases from V and 7 bases from J, with 17 bases between. A universal primer binding site was introduced by template switching. The final cDNA contained unique molecular identifiers. Each CDR3 protein is one row after TCRdb ran MiXCR on the 5' RACE reads. The sample consists of about 210,000 distinct CDR3 sequences, 9.4% of them appearing once. In this sample, this clonotype turned up a few times. The sequenced sample was memory (CD45RO+) T cells sorted from blood. The origin of this receptor is a woman aged 18-29 years in good health. The V and J genes are TRBV12-3 or TRBV12-4 and TRBJ1-6; the D gene is possibly TRBD1 (5 bases). CDR3 bases: TGTGCCAGCAACTTAGCGGGGGGGATCAATTCACCCCTCCACTTT. This encodes CASNLAGGINSPLHF.